The sequence of this T cell receptor (beta chain) was determined in a study of low-dose radiotherapy and immunotherapy resistance in tumors. Covering alpha and beta chains, TRAV- and TRBV-specific primers were used for the first-strand cDNA. Amplification, which lasted roughly 20 PCR cycles, used a constant-region primer and V-primer adapter to amplify TCRs. TCRdb analysed the reads with MiXCR anew, one entry per CDR3 protein. This sample carries around 100,000 distinct CDR3 sequences, about 20% of them seen once, and the ten largest clones take over 4%. Time point specified: after trial treatment. The treatment: LDRT plus nivolumab, ipilimumab, low-dose cyclophosphamide and aspirin (RACIN trial). Low-dose radiotherapy and low-dose cyclophosphamide, together with aspirin, ipilimumab and nivolumab, were given to donors. The CDR3 consists of 12 residues. From germline, CDR1 is MNHNY and CDR2 SVGAGI (reference sequence). V dropped 2 bases and J dropped 11 bases, with 12 bases sitting between them.

About this clonotype itself: A far larger clone is off by one base, so a read error is likely.

The starting material was PBMCs, obtained after low-dose radiotherapy plus immunotherapy. The sequence derives from a male donor with prostate cancer. The chain has TRBV6-6 and TRBJ2-5; either TRBD1 or TRBD2 may supply D (5 bases each). The DNA for the CDR3 is TGTGCCAGCAGTTACGAGGGGAATGAGCAGTACTTC. It specifies CASSYEGNEQYF.